This T cell receptor (beta chain) was recovered during a study of T cells in Graves' hyperthyroidism and ophthalmopathy (dated by TCRdb to about 2019). In terms of the full investigation: Peripheral blood was sampled at the time of initial diagnosis, prior to any treatment. Prospective prediction of ophthalmopathy was tested in an independent validation cohort consisting of 18 hyperthyroidism patients and about 17 patients who later progressed to ophthalmopathy. Once sampling was done, hyperthyroidism patients were given methimazole at a starting dose of 30 mg daily, whereas ophthalmopathy patients were given high-dose intravenous methylprednisolone. The paper reports TCR Vbeta CDR3 sequencing of roughly 140 peripheral blood samples: 43 ophthalmopathy, under 80 hyperthyroidism and around 17 progressor patients. In addition, the study compared T-cell repertoires in thyroid tissue and in blood from roughly 6 Graves' hyperthyroidism patients. The roughly 100 discovery patients were divided at random into training and test sets in a 7:3 ratio. A discovery cohort of roughly 100 patients, approximately 45 with Graves' ophthalmopathy and approximately 55 with stable Graves' hyperthyroidism, was used to find distinguishing TCR V-J signatures.

V loses 3 bases of germline sequence and J loses 8 bases, and the interval between the two ends is 12 bases. The CDR1 and CDR2 encoded by the germline V gene are SGHRS and YFSETQ. From cysteine to phenylalanine, the CDR3 is 13 amino acids long. The CDR3 DNA has 39 bases and is translated from base 1. Results the study describes overall, beyond this receptor: No statistical method was used to fix the sample size in advance, and group allocation was not hidden from the investigators. In validation, the model predicted progression to ophthalmopathy with 55% to 71% sensitivity and approximately 78% specificity, a median of approximately 6.5 months before onset. Ophthalmopathy was separated from stable hyperthyroidism by a 13 V-J signature model, with around 88% sensitivity and about 81% specificity obtained in cross-validation and 80%/75% obtained in testing. Most expanded thyroid clonotypes (frequency above 0.001) were also detected in blood, suggesting blood repertoires may reflect thyroid immune responses.

TCR beta CDR3 regions were amplified from RNA transcripts. A first-round RT-PCR of the TCR CDR3 used the HTBI primer set with the Qiagen OneStep RT-PCR kit. The libraries were constructed in a second round of multiplex PCR and then size-selected and purified. Paired-end sequencing of the libraries was performed with 100 bp reads on an Illumina HiSeq2000. Regarding the original processing steps: SOAPnuke was used to process the raw data, with reads discarded if the reads contained adapters or uncalled bases, had a mean Phred below 15, or lacked an exact constant-primer or identifier match. COPE v1.2.5 was used to merge high-quality paired reads, and clonotypes were defined as unique nucleotide sequences. MiTCR v1.1 was used to align clonotypes to the IMGT TRBV, TRBD and TRBJ reference segments. Analysis was restricted to V-J combinations with a frequency above 0.0001, which covered just over 98% of repertoires. The TCS score was defined as the ratio of F50 (clonal expansion) to E x V (chaos), calculated using BLOSUM62-based TCRdist between CDR3 peptides within each V-J. Welch's t-statistics and random forest reduced around 520 V-J features to 10 to 15, which were used in a naive Bayes classifier (R e1071). The Morisita-Horn index was used to measure how similar the thyroid and blood repertoires were. TCRdb reworked the public reads: Q25 trimming with fastp, MiXCR clone assembly, productive beta chains retained. When rows share a CDR3 protein, they turn into one entry using the most common DNA and genes. The V and J calls reflect TCRdb's pipeline rather than the authors' work. This sample comprises about 840,000 distinct CDR3 sequences, over 35% of them detected only once. The top ten constitute roughly 8.3% of the sample.

In regard to this clonotype: Its antigen has not been determined. Given a much more abundant clone one base away, this may be a read error.

Stable Graves' hyperthyroidism was defined as no progression to ophthalmopathy during 18 months of follow-up. Hyperthyroidism patients were aged 18 to 65 years and newly diagnosed, with disease duration of less than 2 months. Exclusion was applied to patients with uncontrolled infections, other autoimmune diseases, pregnancy or lactation. Diagnoses were based on clinical symptoms, serum thyroxine and TRAb, thyroid ultrasound and orbital computed tomography. PBMCs were isolated from about 9.2 ml of fresh peripheral blood by Ficoll-Paque density gradient centrifugation. Total RNA was extracted with Trizol reagent, and quality was checked on an Agilent 2100 Bioanalyzer.

The sequencing input was blood. Here the chain combines TRBV5-1 and TRBJ1-3, and perhaps TRBD1 as D gene, on 5 matching bases. This sequence originates from a man aged 18 to 29 with Graves' hyperthyroidism. In nucleotides, the sequence is TGCGCCAGCAGCTCGGACATCGGGGACACCATATATTTT. This yields the protein CASSSDIGDTIYF.